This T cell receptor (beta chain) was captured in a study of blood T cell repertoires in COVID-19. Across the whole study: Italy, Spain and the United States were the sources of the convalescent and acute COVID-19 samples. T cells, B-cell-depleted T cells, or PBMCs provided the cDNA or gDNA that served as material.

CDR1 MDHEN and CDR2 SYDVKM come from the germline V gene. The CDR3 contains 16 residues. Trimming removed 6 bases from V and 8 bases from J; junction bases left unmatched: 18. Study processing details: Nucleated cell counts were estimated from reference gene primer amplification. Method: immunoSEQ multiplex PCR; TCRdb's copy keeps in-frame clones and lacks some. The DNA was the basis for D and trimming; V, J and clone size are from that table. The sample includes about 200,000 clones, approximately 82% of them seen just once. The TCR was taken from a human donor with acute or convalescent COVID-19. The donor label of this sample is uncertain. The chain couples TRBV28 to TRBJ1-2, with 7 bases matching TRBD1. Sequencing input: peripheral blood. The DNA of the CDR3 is TGTGCCAGCAGCTCCCCACCCGGGACAGTTATATGGGGCTACACCTTC. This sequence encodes CASSSPPGTVIWGYTF.